This T cell receptor (beta chain) was observed in a study of T cell responses to AZD1222 COVID-19 vaccine. Study-level points and caveats: Clonal diversity may have been underestimated, and the donors were mostly white British, with more females than males.

Trimming pared 8 bases from V and 5 bases from J, leaving 22 bases between. The CDR3 consists of 16 residues. The protocol was immunoSEQ multiplex PCR, while the TCRdb copy is restricted to in-frame clones and leaves out a portion. The table has fewer than 120,000 clones, approximately 92% seen once. Concerning this clone: Antigen unknown.

The genes are TRBV5-7 and TRBJ1-4; D is uncertain. TRBV5-7 is given ORF status, its function remaining uncertain. The receptor comes from an adult who received the AZD1222 COVID-19 vaccine. The sample consisted of peripheral blood, taken 28 days after the second AZD1222 dose. The CDR3 here is CARRPTKAARNEKLFF. In DNA form, the CDR3 reads TGTGCCAGACGCCCAACGAAGGCCGCGCGAAATGAAAAACTGTTTTTT.